The T cell receptor (beta chain) described here comes from a study of response to subunit inactivated influenza vaccine (dated by TCRdb to the late 2010s). Study-level background: To follow how T cells responded to a trivalent subunit inactivated influenza vaccine, the researchers relied on deep quantitative profiling of the T cell receptor repertoire. Findings and caveats that apply to the study as a whole: The authors suggested that each seasonal influenza vaccination may recruit only a limited number of new T cells.

Turning to this clonotype: This clone's antigen is unknown. No clone much larger than this one lies a single base away; base qualities are absent.

The library was produced with RT-PCR. For sequencing, an Illumina HiSeq 2500 was employed. TCRdb trimmed the raw reads at Q25, called clones with MiXCR and kept productive beta chains. Rows with one shared CDR3 protein collapse into an entry with the most common genes and DNA. In all, the sample holds 450,000 to 600,000 distinct CDR3 sequences, and around 7.7% of those were seen once. The ten largest account for approximately 14% of the sample. The clonotype comes from a man between 50 and 75 years old who received an inactivated influenza vaccine. Donor details come from another sample of the same person, matched by shared clones. This specimen consisted of PBMCs from blood, obtained less than 30 months after vaccination.

Here the CDR3 is given as CSALRQGFNTGELFF. The nucleotides read TGCAGTGCCCTGAGACAGGGATTCAACACCGGGGAGCTGTTTTTT. Recombination joined TRBV20-1 with TRBJ2-2; the central 7 bases match TRBD1. Sequences DFQATT (CDR1) and SNEGSKA (CDR2) are obtained from the germline V gene (reference sequence). The cysteine opens and the phenylalanine closes a CDR3 of 15 amino acids. Only the CDR3 region is kept as DNA, spanning 45 bases read in frame from base 1. The germline V and J ends show losses of 6 bases and 2 bases respectively, and no gene match explains 9 bases of the junction.